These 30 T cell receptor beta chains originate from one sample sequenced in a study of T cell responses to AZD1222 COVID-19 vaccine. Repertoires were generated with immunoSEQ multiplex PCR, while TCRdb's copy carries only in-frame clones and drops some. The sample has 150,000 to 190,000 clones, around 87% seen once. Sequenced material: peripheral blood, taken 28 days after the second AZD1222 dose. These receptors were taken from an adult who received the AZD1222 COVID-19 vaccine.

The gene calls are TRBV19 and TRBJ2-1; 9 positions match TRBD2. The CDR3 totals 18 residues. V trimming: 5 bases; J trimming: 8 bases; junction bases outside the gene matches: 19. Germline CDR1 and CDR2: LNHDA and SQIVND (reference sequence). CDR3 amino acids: CASSLAAGGPNTHYEQFF. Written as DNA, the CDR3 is TGTGCCAGTAGTCTCGCGGCGGGAGGGCCGAACACACACTATGAGCAGTTCTTC.

DNA of the CDR3: TGTGCCAGCAGCCATGGGCCCGGACAGCGCTATGATGCTGAAGCTTTCTTT. Amino acids: CASSHGPGQRYDAEAFF. The J gene is TRBJ1-1, the V gene TRBV3-1 (or the pseudogene TRBV3-2); maybe TRBD1 (6 bases). This CDR3 contains 17 residues. Trimming stripped 3 bases from V and 6 bases from J, with 23 bases between. The V gene's germline CDR1 is LGHDT and CDR2 YNNKEL (reference sequence).

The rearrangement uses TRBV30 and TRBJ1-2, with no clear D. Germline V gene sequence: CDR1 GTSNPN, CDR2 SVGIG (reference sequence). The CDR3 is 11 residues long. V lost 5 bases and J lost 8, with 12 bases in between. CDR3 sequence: CAWAGEWGYTF. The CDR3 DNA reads TGTGCCTGGGCAGGTGAATGGGGCTACACCTTC.

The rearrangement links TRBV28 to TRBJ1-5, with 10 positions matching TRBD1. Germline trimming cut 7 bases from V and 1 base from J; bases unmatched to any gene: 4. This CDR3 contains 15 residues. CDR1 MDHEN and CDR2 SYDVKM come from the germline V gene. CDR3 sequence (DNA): TGTGCCAGCAAAAGACAGGGGGCGAGCAATCAGCCCCAGCATTTT. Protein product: CASKRQGASNQPQHF.

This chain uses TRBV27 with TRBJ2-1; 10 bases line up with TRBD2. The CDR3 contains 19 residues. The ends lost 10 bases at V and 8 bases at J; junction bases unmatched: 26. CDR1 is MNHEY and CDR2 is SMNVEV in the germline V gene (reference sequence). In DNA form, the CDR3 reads TGTGCCACTCTCCCTGTGCCACTCTCCTTTAAGCGGGAGGGTCATGAGCAGTTCTTC. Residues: CATLPVPLSFKREGHEQFF.

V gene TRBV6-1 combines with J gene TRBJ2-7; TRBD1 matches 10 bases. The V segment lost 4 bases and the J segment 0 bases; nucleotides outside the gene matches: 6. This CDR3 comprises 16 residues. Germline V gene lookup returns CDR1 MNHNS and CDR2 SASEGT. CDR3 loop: CASSAIRDRGSYEQYF. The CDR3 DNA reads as TGTGCCAGCAGTGCTATCCGGGACAGGGGCTCCTACGAGCAGTACTTC.

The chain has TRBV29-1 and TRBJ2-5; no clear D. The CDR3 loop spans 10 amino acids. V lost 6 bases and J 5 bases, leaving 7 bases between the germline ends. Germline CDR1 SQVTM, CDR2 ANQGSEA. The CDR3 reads CSVSDETQYF. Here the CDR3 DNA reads TGCAGCGTATCAGACGAGACCCAGTACTTC.

The DNA of the CDR3 is TGTGCCAGCAGCCAAACAGTCATGAACACTGAAGCTTTCTTT. Its protein is CASSQTVMNTEAFF. The chain employs TRBV3-1 (or the pseudogene TRBV3-2) and TRBJ1-1; D not certain. With 2 bases removed from V and 0 bases from J, the gap between germline ends came to 7 bases. CDR3 length: 14 residues. Germline-derived CDR1 and CDR2 are LGHDT and YNNKEL (reference sequence).

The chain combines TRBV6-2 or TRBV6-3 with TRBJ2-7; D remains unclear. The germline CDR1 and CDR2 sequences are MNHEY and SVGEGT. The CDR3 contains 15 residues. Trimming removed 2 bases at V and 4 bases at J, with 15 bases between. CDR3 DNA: TGTGCCAGCAGTTACGATCGCCAGGAACCTTACGAGCAGTACTTC. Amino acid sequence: CASSYDRQEPYEQYF.

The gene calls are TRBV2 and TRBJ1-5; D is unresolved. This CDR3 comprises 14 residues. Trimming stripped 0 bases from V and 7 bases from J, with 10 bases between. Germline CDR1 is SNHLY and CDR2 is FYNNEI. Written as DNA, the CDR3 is TGTGCCAGCAGTGAAGCGAGGAGTAGGCAGCCCCAGCATTTT. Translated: CASSEARSRQPQHF.

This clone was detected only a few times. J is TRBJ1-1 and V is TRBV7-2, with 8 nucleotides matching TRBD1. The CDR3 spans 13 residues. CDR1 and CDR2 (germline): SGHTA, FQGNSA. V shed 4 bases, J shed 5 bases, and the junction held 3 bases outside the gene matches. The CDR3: CASSSDRGTEAFF. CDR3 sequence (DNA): TGTGCCAGCAGCTCCGACAGGGGAACTGAAGCTTTCTTT.

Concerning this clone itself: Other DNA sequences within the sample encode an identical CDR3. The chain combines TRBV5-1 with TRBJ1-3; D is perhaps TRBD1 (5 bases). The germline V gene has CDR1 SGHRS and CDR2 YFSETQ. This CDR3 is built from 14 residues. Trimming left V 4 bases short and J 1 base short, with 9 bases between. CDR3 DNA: TGCGCCAGCAGCCCGGGGGGGTCTGGAAACACCATATATTTT. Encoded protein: CASSPGGSGNTIYF.

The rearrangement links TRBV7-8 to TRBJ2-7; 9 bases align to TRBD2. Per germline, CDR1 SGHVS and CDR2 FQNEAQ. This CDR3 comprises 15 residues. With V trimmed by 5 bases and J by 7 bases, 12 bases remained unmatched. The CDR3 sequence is CASSPRGTSYLEQYF. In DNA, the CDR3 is TGTGCCAGCAGCCCTAGAGGGACTAGCTATTTAGAGCAGTACTTC.

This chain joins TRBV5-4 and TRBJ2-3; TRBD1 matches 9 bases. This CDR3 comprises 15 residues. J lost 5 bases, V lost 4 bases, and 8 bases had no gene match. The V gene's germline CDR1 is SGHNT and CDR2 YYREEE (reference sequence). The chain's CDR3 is CASSPTGTGKDTQYF. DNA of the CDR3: TGTGCCAGCAGCCCGACCGGGACAGGGAAAGATACGCAGTATTTT.

CDR3 residues: CASSRTTGSEEQYF. The CDR3 DNA reads as TGTGCCAGCAGCCGGACTACGGGGTCGGAAGAGCAGTACTTC. V and J are TRBV7-9 and TRBJ2-7; possible D gene TRBD2, 6 bases. Trimming cost V 5 bases and J 7 bases, with 18 bases left between them. The CDR3 runs to 14 residues. Germline CDR1 SEHNR, CDR2 FQNEAQ (reference sequence).

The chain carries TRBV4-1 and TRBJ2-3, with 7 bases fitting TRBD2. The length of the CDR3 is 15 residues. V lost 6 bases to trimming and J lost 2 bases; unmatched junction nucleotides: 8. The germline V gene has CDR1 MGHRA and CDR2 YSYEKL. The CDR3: CASRVGGDATDTQYF. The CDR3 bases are TGCGCCAGCAGGGTGGGAGGGGATGCCACAGATACGCAGTATTTT.

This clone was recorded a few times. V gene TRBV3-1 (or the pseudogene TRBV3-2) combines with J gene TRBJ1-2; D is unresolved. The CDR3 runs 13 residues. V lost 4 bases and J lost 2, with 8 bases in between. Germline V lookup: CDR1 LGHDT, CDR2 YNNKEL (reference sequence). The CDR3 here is CASSPQINYGYTF. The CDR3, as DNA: TGTGCCAGCAGCCCCCAGATAAACTATGGCTACACCTTC.

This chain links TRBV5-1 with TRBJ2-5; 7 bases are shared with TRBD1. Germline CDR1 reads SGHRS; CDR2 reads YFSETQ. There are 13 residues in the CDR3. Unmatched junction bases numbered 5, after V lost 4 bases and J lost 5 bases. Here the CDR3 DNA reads TGCGCCAGCAGCAGGACAGGTCGGGAGACCCAGTACTTC. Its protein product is CASSRTGRETQYF.

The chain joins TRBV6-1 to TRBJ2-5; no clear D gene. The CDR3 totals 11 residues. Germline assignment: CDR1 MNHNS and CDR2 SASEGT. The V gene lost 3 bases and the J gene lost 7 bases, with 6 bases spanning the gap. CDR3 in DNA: TGTGCCAGCAGTGAGACCTGGACCCAGTACTTC. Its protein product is CASSETWTQYF.

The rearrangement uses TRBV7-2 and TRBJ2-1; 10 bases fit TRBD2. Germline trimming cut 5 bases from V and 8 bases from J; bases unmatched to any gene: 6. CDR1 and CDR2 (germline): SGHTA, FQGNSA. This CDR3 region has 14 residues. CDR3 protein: CASSAAGGPYEQFF. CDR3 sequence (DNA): TGTGCCAGCAGCGCAGCGGGAGGGCCCTATGAGCAGTTCTTC.

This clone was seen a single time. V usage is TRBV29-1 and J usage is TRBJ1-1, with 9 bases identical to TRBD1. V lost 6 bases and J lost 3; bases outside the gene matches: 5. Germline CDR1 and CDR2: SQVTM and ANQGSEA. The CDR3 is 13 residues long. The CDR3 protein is CSVERTGDTEAFF. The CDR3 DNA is TGCAGCGTGGAGCGGACAGGGGACACTGAAGCTTTCTTT.

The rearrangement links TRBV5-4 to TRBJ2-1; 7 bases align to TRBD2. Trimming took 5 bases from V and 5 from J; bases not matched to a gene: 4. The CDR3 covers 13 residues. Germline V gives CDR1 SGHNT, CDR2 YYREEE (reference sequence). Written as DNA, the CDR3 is TGTGCCAGCAGTCGCGGGAGTGACAATGAGCAGTTCTTC. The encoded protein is CASSRGSDNEQFF. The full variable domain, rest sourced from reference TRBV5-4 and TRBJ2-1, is ETGVTQSPTHLIKTRGQQVTLRCSSQSGHNTVSWYQQALGQGPQFIFQYYREEENGRGNFPPRFSGLQFPNYSSELNVNALELDDSALYLCASSRGSDNEQFFGPGTRLTVL.

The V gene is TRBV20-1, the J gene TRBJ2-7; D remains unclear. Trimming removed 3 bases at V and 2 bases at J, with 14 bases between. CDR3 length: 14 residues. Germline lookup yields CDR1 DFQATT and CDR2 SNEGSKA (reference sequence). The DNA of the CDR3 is TGCAGTGCTAGTGGAGTTGCCTCGCCCTACGAGCAGTACTTC. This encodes CSASGVASPYEQYF.

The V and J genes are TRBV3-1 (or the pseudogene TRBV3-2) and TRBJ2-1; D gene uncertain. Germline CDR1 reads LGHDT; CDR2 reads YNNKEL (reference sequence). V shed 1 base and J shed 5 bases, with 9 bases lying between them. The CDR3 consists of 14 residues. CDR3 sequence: CASSQGSKHNEQFF. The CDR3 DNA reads TGTGCCAGCAGCCAAGGTTCTAAGCACAATGAGCAGTTCTTC.

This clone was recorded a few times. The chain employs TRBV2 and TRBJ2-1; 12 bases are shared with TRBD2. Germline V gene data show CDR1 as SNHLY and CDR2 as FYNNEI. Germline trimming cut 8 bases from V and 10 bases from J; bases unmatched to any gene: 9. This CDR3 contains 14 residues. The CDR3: CASESLAGGTEQFF. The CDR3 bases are TGTGCCAGCGAAAGCCTAGCGGGAGGGACAGAGCAGTTCTTC.

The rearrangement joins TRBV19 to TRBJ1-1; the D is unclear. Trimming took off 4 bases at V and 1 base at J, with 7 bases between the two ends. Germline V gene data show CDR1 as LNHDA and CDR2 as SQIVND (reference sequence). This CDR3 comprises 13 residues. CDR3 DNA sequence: TGTGCCAGTAGTACGCAGGAGAACACTGAAGCTTTCTTT. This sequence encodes CASSTQENTEAFF.

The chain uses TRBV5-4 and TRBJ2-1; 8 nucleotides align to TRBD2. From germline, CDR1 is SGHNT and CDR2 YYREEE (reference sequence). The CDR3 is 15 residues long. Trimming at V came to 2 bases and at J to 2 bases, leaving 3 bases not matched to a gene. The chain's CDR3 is CASSLPAGAYNEQFF. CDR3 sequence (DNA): TGTGCCAGCAGCTTACCAGCGGGAGCCTACAATGAGCAGTTCTTC.

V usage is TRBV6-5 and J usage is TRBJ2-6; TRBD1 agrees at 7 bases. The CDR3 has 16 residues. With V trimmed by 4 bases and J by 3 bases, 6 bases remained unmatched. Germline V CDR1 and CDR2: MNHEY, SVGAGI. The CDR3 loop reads CASSLSPGGGANVLTF. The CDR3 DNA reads TGTGCCAGCAGTTTGAGCCCAGGGGGTGGGGCCAACGTCCTGACTTTC.

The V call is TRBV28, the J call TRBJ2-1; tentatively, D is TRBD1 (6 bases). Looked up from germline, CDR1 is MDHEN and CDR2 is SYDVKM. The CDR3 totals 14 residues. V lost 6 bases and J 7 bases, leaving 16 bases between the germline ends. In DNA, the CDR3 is TGTGCCAGCAGCTTGATTAACCAGGGGAATGAGCAGTTCTTC. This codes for CASSLINQGNEQFF. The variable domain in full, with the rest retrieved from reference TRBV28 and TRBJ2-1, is DVKVTQSSRYLVKRTGEKVFLECVQDMDHENMFWYRQDPGLGLRLIYFSYDVKMKEKGDIPEGYSVSREKKERFSLILESASTNQTSMYLCASSLINQGNEQFFGPGTRLTVL.

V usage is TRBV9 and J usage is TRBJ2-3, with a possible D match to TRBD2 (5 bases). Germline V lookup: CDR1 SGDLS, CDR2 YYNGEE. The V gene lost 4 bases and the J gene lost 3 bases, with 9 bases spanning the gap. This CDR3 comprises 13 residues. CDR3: CASSLRLTDTQYF. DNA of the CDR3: TGTGCCAGCAGCTTGAGACTAACAGATACGCAGTATTTT.